This T cell receptor beta chain derives from a study of T cell responses to AZD1222 COVID-19 vaccine. Study-level points and caveats: Baseline serology detected seropositivity in only six AZD1222 recipients. Along spike, vaccine-associated CD4 TCRs were found throughout, with dominance at 160-218 and 743-854. Donors were largely white British and mainly female; clonal diversity was possibly underestimated. Two doses of AZD1222 preceded a rise in Spike-specific TCR breadth and depth.

For this clone: Its specificity is not known.

This CDR3 is built from 14 residues. Germline CDR1 reads SEHNR; CDR2 reads FQNEAQ (reference sequence). V was shortened by 5 bases and J by 4 bases, with 14 bases between the two germline ends. Only in-frame clones appear in the TCRdb table, and some are missing; sequencing was by immunoSEQ multiplex PCR. The data show over 130,000 clones, 80% to 95% seen once. This receptor was identified in an adult who received the AZD1222 COVID-19 vaccine. The rearrangement links TRBV7-9 to TRBJ1-2; D is undetermined. This specimen was peripheral blood, taken 28 days after the second AZD1222 dose. CDR3 sequence (DNA): TGTGCCAGCAGCCCTCATGGTGGAAGCTATGGCTACACCTTC. It specifies CASSPHGGSYGYTF.